The 20 T cell receptor beta chains below were found in one sample sequenced in a study of blood T cell repertoires in COVID-19. Libraries were prepared by immunoSEQ multiplex PCR; TCRdb keeps only in-frame clonotypes and omits some of them. The data contain around 300,000 clones, approximately 88% of them singletons. The source material was PBMCs or T cells enriched from blood (not recorded which). The receptors here all came from a woman between 40 and 55 years old who had recovered from COVID-19.

This clone was seen once. The V and J genes are TRBV3-1 (or the pseudogene TRBV3-2) and TRBJ2-1, with TRBD1 matching 8 bases. The V gene's germline CDR1 is LGHDT and CDR2 YNNKEL (reference sequence). The CDR3 runs 15 residues. The V segment lost 5 bases and the J segment 3 bases; nucleotides outside the gene matches: 6. As DNA, the CDR3 is TGTGCCAGCAGCTCTCGGGACAGGATCTACAATGAGCAGTTCTTC. Translation: CASSSRDRIYNEQFF.

This chain joins TRBV18 and TRBJ1-2; D call uncertain. Germline CDR1 reads KGHSH; CDR2 reads LQKENI. V was shortened by 6 bases and J by 4 bases, with 12 bases between the two germline ends. The CDR3 is 13 amino acids. In nucleotides, the CDR3 is TGTGCCAGCTCCCCCGGGAGGGCCTATGGCTACACCTTC. Its translation is CASSPGRAYGYTF.

V is TRBV7-8 and J is TRBJ2-7; no firm D call. This CDR3 has 14 residues. Trimming shortened V by 2 bases and J by 0 bases, and 8 bases separated the two germline ends. In germline, CDR1 is SGHVS, CDR2 FQNEAQ. The CDR3 bases are TGTGCCAGCAGCTTAAGAGAAAGCTCCTACGAGCAGTACTTC. Its protein product is CASSLRESSYEQYF. Complete variable domain (other parts from reference TRBV7-8 and TRBJ2-7): GAGVSQSPRYKVAKRGQDVALRCDPISGHVSLFWYQQALGQGPEFLTYFQNEAQLDKSGLPSDRFFAERPEGSVSTLKIQRTQQEDSAVYLCASSLRESSYEQYFGPGTRLTVT.

The V and J genes are TRBV29-1 and TRBJ2-3; TRBD1 is a possible D gene (6 bases). CDR1 and CDR2 (germline): SQVTM, ANQGSEA. The ends were cut back, 8 bases at V and 1 base at J, with 16 bases in the middle. The CDR3 consists of 14 residues. The CDR3 protein is CSSDATGGTDTQYF. Here the CDR3 DNA reads TGCAGCTCGGATGCGACAGGCGGCACAGATACGCAGTATTTT.

This rearrangement joins TRBV7-2 to TRBJ2-7; 9 bases map to TRBD1. Unmatched junction bases numbered 7, after V lost 5 bases and J lost 2 bases. The V gene's germline CDR1 is SGHTA and CDR2 FQGNSA. The CDR3 loop spans 15 amino acids. The CDR3 nucleotides are TGTGCCAGCAGCACGGGACAGGGAAGGCCCTACGAGCAGTACTTC. This encodes CASSTGQGRPYEQYF. The whole variable domain, remainder taken from reference TRBV7-2 and TRBJ2-7, is GAGVSQSPSNKVTEKGKDVELRCDPISGHTALYWYRQSLGQGLEFLIYFQGNSAPDKSGLPSDRFSAERTGGSVSTLTIQRTQQEDSAVYLCASSTGQGRPYEQYFGPGTRLTVT.

The CDR3 loop is CASSSTGGGSTDTQYF. For the CDR3, the DNA is TGCGCCAGCAGCTCGACCGGCGGGGGGAGCACAGATACGCAGTATTTT. The chain has TRBV5-1 and TRBJ2-3; 8 bases are a match to TRBD2. The V gene's germline CDR1 is SGHRS and CDR2 YFSETQ. The V and J ends lost 3 bases and 0 bases, in that order; junction bases with no gene match: 6. The CDR3 is 16 amino acids. The whole variable domain, filled in from reference TRBV5-1 and TRBJ2-3, reads KAGVTQTPRYLIKTRGQQVTLSCSPISGHRSVSWYQQTPGQGLQFLFEYFSETQRNKGNFPGRFSGRQFSNSRSEMNVSTLELGDSALYLCASSSTGGGSTDTQYFGPGTRLTVL.

The rearrangement links TRBV11-2 to TRBJ2-3; D unclear. The CDR3 contains 13 residues. V gave up 3 bases and J gave up 1 base, with 5 bases separating them. Germline V gives CDR1 SGHAT, CDR2 FQNNGV. CDR3 region: CASSFLGTDTQYF. CDR3 coding DNA: TGTGCCAGCAGCTTCCTAGGCACAGATACGCAGTATTTT.

The rearrangement uses TRBV7-9 and TRBJ1-6; D is possibly TRBD1 (5 bases). V dropped 3 bases and J dropped 8 bases, with 14 bases sitting between them. There are 15 residues in the CDR3. Germline lookup yields CDR1 SEHNR and CDR2 FQNEAQ (reference sequence). CDR3 region: CASSLQGGSYSPLHF. The CDR3 bases are TGTGCCAGCAGCTTGCAGGGTGGGTCATATTCACCCCTCCACTTT.

The CDR3 nucleotides read TGTGCCATCAGAACACAGGGGAAGAACACTGAAGCTTTCTTT. Protein sequence: CAIRTQGKNTEAFF. The chain couples TRBV10-3 to TRBJ1-1; the match to TRBD1 covers 7 bases. The V and J ends lost 6 bases and 1 base, in that order; junction bases with no gene match: 5. Germline V lookup: CDR1 ENHRY, CDR2 SYGVKD. The CDR3 has 14 residues.

This clone was recorded only once. The genes are TRBV5-6 and TRBJ1-2; perhaps TRBD1 as D (5 bases). V lost 3 bases, J lost 2 bases, and 14 bases lay in between. The CDR3 consists of 15 residues. CDR1 and CDR2 (germline): SGHDT, YYEEEE. CDR3 DNA: TGTGCCAGCAGCTCACGGACAAAATACAACTATGGCTACACCTTC. This translates into CASSSRTKYNYGYTF. Supplemented by reference TRBV5-6 and TRBJ1-2, the full variable domain reads DAGVTQSPTHLIKTRGQQVTLRCSPKSGHDTVSWYQQALGQGPQFIFQYYEEEERQRGNFPDRFSGHQFPNYSSELNVNALLLGDSALYLCASSSRTKYNYGYTFGSGTRLTVV.

The gene calls are TRBV6-5 and TRBJ1-5; 9 positions match TRBD1. Germline CDR1 reads MNHEY; CDR2 reads SVGAGI. The V and J ends lost 7 bases and 5 bases, in that order; junction bases with no gene match: 9. The CDR3 consists of 15 residues. The CDR3: CASTGIQGAYQPQHF. CDR3 bases: TGTGCCAGCACTGGGATACAGGGGGCATATCAGCCCCAGCATTTT.

CDR3 amino acids: CASSLRPSGGGYGYTF. The CDR3 nucleotides are TGTGCCAGCAGTTTACGTCCTTCAGGGGGCGGCTATGGCTACACCTTC. This rearrangement joins TRBV27 to TRBJ1-2; 8 bases are a match to TRBD1. The CDR3 is 16 amino acids. V lost 2 bases, J lost 4 bases, and 9 bases stayed unmatched. CDR1 is MNHEY and CDR2 is SMNVEV in the germline V gene (reference sequence).

This chain links TRBV7-2 with TRBJ1-1; D uncertain. CDR3 size: 14 residues. The germline V gene has CDR1 SGHTA and CDR2 FQGNSA. With 7 bases removed from V and 0 bases from J, the gap between germline ends came to 12 bases. CDR3 bases: TGTGCCAGCACACCTAGGAGGATGAACACTGAAGCTTTCTTT. Its protein product is CASTPRRMNTEAFF.

The chain employs TRBV7-8 and TRBJ1-1; D ambiguous. The length of the CDR3 is 16 residues. Germline V gene data show CDR1 as SGHVS and CDR2 as FQNEAQ. V gave up 4 bases and J gave up 1 base, with 16 bases separating them. The CDR3 sequence: CASSSRRSPENTEAFF. In DNA form, the CDR3 reads TGTGCCAGCAGCTCCCGGCGGAGCCCTGAGAACACTGAAGCTTTCTTT.

About this clone: Other DNA sequences in the same sample also yield this CDR3. The chain employs TRBV27 and TRBJ1-1, with 8 nucleotides matching TRBD1. Per germline, CDR1 MNHEY and CDR2 SMNVEV (reference sequence). There are 15 residues in the CDR3. V was clipped by 5 bases and J by 0 bases; unmatched bases: 5. The CDR3: CASSRQGQMNTEAFF. The CDR3, as DNA: TGTGCCAGCAGTAGACAGGGGCAGATGAACACTGAAGCTTTCTTT.

This clone occurred once. The V gene is TRBV5-1, the J gene TRBJ2-7, with D perhaps matching TRBD2 (6 bases). Trimming stripped 4 bases from V and 0 bases from J, with 20 bases between. Per germline, CDR1 SGHRS and CDR2 YFSETQ. The CDR3 runs to 17 residues. DNA of the CDR3: TGCGCCAGCAGCCAAAGAGCCGGGACTGCGAGCTCCTACGAGCAGTACTTC. Its protein is CASSQRAGTASSYEQYF.

The chain employs TRBV25-1 and TRBJ1-6, with TRBD1 identical over 10 bases. The CDR3 is 16 amino acids. Per germline, CDR1 MGHDK and CDR2 SYGVNS. V shed 3 bases and J 9 bases; nucleotides not matched to a gene: 8. Here the CDR3 DNA reads TGTGCCAGCAGTGACCAACGACAGGGGGCTAGTTCACCCCTCCACTTT. This gives the protein CASSDQRQGASSPLHF.

The chain links TRBV6-1 to TRBJ1-5, with a tentative D call TRBD1 (5 bases). The germline V gene encodes CDR1 MNHNS and CDR2 SASEGT. This CDR3 comprises 16 residues. The ends were cut back, 0 bases at V and 5 bases at J, with 14 bases in the middle. The CDR3 reads CASSEAAGRIDQPQHF. The DNA of the CDR3 is TGTGCCAGCAGTGAAGCGGCAGGGAGGATCGATCAGCCCCAGCATTTT.

V usage is TRBV2 and J usage is TRBJ1-3, with D hard to call. Germline loops: CDR1 SNHLY, CDR2 FYNNEI. This CDR3 has 16 amino acids. The V end was cut by 2 bases, the J end by 0 bases, with 11 bases between. CDR3 in amino acids: CASSEQALRSGNTIYF. CDR3 DNA: TGTGCCAGCAGTGAACAGGCGTTGCGCTCTGGAAACACCATATATTTT.

The chain carries TRBV30 and TRBJ2-1; D possibly corresponds to TRBD2 (6 bases). Trimming removed 0 bases at V and 10 bases at J, with 13 bases between. The CDR3 sequence is 13 residues long. Germline V gives CDR1 GTSNPN, CDR2 SVGIG (reference sequence). CDR3 loop: CAWSVLSGDEQFF. The CDR3 nucleotides read TGTGCCTGGAGTGTATTATCGGGAGACGAGCAGTTCTTC.